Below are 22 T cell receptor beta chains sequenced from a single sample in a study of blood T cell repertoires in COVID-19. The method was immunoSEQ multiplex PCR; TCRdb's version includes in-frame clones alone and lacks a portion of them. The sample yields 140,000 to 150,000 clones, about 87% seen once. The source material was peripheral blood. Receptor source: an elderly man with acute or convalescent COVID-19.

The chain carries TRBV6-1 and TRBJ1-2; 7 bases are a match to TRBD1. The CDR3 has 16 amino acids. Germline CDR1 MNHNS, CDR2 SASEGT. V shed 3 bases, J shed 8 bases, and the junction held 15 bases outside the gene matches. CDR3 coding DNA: TGTGCCAGCAGTGATGCGGGACAGATGTCCCTTAGAGGCTACACCTTC. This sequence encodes CASSDAGQMSLRGYTF.

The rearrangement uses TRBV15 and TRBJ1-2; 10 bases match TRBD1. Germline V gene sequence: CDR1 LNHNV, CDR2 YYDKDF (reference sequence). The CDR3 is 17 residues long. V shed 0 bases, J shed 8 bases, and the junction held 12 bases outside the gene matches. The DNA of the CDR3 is TGTGCCACCAGCAGAGATTATGGAGAAGGGACAGGGGAAGGCTACACCTTC. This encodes CATSRDYGEGTGEGYTF.

The CDR3 DNA sequence: TGTGCCAGTAGTATAGCCCTCCTAGCGGGTTACACCGGGGAGCTGTTTTTT. Encoded protein: CASSIALLAGYTGELFF. The V gene is TRBV19, the J gene TRBJ2-2, with 8 nucleotides matching TRBD2. The CDR3 length is 17 residues. Losses at the gene ends were 1 base for V and 3 bases for J; bases not matched to a gene: 7. In germline, CDR1 is LNHDA, CDR2 SQIVND (reference sequence). Using reference TRBV19 and TRBJ2-2 for the parts outside the CDR3, the full variable domain is DGGITQSPKYLFRKEGQNVTLSCEQNLNHDAMYWYRQDPGQGLRLIYYSQIVNDFQKGDIAEGYSVSREKKESFPLTVTSAQKNPTAFYLCASSIALLAGYTGELFFGEGSRLTVL.

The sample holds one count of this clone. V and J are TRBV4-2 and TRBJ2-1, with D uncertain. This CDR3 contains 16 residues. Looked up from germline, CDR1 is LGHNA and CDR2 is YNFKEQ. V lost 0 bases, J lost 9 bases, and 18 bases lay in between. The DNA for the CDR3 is TGTGCCAGCAGCCAAGACCGTAGCAACCCCAATCTTGAGCAGTTCTTC. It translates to CASSQDRSNPNLEQFF.

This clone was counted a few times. The CDR3 sequence: CASGEGRERVEQFF. Here the CDR3 DNA reads TGTGCCAGCGGGGAGGGGCGGGAGAGGGTTGAGCAGTTCTTC. The chain is built from TRBV28 and TRBJ2-1, with 7 bases matching TRBD2. The V and J ends lost 8 bases and 9 bases, in that order; junction bases with no gene match: 13. CDR3 length equals 14 residues. Per germline, CDR1 MDHEN and CDR2 SYDVKM.

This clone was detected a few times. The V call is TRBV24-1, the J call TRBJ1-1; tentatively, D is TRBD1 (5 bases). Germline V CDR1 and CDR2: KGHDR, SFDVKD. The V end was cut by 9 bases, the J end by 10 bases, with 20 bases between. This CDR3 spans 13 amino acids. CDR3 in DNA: TGTGCCACCCGAGAGGATACAGGTTCAACAGCTTTCTTT. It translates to CATREDTGSTAFF.

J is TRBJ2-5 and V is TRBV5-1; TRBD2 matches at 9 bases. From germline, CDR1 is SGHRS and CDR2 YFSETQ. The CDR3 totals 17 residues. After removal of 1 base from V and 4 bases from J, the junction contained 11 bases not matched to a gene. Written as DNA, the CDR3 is TGCGCCAGCAGCTTGCGTAGGAGCGGGGGGCCCCCAGAGACCCAGTACTTC. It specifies CASSLRRSGGPPETQYF.

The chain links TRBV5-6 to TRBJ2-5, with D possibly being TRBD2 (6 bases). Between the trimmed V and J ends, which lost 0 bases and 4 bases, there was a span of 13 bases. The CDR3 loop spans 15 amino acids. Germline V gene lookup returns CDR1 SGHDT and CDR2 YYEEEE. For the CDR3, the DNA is TGTGCCAGCAGCTTGGGGGACGGCGGGGCAGAGACCCAGTACTTC. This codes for CASSLGDGGAETQYF.

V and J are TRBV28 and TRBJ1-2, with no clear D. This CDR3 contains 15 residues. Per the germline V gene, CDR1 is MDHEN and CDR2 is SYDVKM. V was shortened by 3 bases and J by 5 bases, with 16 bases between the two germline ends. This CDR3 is CASSFPTPPPYGYTF. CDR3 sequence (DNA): TGTGCCAGCAGTTTCCCCACTCCTCCTCCATATGGCTACACCTTC.

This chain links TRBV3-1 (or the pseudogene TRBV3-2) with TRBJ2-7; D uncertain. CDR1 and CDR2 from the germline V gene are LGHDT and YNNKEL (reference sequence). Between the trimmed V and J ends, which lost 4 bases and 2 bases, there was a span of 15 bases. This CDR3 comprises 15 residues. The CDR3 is CASSPRGTSTYEQYF. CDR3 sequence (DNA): TGTGCCAGCAGCCCTCGAGGTACCTCAACCTACGAGCAGTACTTC.

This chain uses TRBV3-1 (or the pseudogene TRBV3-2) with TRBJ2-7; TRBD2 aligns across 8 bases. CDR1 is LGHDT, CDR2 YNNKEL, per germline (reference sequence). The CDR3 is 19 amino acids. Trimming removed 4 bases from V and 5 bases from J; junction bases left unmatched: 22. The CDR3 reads CASSRKGYFGAGVQNEQYF. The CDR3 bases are TGTGCCAGCAGCCGAAAGGGGTATTTTGGAGCGGGAGTCCAAAACGAGCAGTACTTC.

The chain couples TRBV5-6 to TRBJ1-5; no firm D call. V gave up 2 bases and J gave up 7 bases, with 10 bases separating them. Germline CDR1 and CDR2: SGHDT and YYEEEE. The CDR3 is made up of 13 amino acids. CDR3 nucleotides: TGTGCCAGCAGCTTATTCGAAGAGCAGCCCCAGCATTTT. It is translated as CASSLFEEQPQHF.

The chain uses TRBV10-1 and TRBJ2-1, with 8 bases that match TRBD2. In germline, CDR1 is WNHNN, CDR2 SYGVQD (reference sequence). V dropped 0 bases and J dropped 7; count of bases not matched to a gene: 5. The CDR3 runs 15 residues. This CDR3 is CASSESASGWNEQFF. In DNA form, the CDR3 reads TGCGCCAGCAGTGAGTCGGCTAGCGGGTGGAATGAGCAGTTCTTC.

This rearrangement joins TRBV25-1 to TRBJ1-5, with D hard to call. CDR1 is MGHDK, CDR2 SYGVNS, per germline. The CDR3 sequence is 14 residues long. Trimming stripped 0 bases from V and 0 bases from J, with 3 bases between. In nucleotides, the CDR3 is TGTGCCAGCAGTGAATATCTTAGCAATCAGCCCCAGCATTTT. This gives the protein CASSEYLSNQPQHF.

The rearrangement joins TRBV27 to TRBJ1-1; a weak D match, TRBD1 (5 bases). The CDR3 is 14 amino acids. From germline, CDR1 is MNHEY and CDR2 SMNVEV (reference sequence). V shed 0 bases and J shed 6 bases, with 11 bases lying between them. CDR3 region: CASSLSGGTAEAFF. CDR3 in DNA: TGTGCCAGCAGTTTATCTGGGGGGACGGCTGAAGCTTTCTTT.

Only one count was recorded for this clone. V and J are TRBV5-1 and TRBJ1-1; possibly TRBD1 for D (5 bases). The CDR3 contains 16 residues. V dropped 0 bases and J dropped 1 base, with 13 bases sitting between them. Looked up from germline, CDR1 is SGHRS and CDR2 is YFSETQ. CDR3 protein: CASSLVGAPGNTEAFF. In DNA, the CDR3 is TGCGCCAGCAGCTTGGTTGGGGCTCCAGGGAACACTGAAGCTTTCTTT.

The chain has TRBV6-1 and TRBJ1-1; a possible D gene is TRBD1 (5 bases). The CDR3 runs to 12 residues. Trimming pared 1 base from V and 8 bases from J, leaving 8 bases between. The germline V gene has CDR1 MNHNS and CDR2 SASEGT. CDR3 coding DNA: TGTGCCAGCAGTGAAGGGGGGGTAGAAGCTTTCTTT. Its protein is CASSEGGVEAFF.

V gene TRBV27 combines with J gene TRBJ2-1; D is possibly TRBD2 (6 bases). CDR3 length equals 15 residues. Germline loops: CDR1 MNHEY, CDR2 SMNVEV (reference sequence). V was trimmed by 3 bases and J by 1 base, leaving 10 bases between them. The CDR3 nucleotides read TGTGCCAGCAGTTTTGGAGGGAGGTCCTACAATGAGCAGTTCTTC. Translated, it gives CASSFGGRSYNEQFF.

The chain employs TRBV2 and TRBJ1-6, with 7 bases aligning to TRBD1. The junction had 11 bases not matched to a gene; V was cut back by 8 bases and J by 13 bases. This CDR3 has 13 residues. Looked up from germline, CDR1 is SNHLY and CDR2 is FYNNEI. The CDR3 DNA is TGTGCCAGCCTACCAGGGGGAATTACTCCCCTCCACTTT. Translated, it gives CASLPGGITPLHF.

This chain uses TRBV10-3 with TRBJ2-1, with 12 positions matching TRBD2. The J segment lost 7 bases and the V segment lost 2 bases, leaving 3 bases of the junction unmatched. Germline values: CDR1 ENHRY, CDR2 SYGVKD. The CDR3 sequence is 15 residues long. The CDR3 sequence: CAISEPGLAGNEQFF. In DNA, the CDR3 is TGTGCCATCAGTGAGCCTGGACTAGCGGGAAATGAGCAGTTCTTC.

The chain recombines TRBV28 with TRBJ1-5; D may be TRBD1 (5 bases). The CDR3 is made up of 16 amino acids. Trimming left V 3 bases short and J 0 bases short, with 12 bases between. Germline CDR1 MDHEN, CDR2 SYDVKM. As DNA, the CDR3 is TGTGCCAGCAGTTTTCGACTCAGGGTTAGCAATCAGCCCCAGCATTTT. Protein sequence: CASSFRLRVSNQPQHF.

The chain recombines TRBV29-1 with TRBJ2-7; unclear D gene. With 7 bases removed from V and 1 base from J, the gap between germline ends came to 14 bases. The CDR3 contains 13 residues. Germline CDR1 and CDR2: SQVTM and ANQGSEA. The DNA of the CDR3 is TGCAGCGCTCGGGTGACGGCATCCTACGAGCAGTACTTC. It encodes CSARVTASYEQYF.